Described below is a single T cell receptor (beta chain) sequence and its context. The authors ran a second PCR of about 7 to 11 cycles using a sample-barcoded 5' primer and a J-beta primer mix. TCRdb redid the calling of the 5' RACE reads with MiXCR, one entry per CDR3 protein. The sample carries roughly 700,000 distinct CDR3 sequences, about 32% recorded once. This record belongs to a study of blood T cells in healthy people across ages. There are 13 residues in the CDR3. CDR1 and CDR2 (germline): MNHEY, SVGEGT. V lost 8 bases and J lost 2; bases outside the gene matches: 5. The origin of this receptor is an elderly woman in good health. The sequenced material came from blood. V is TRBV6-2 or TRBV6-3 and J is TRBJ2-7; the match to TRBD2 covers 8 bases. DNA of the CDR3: TGTGCCAGCTCAAGACTAGCGACCTACGAGCAGTACTTC. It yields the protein CASSRLATYEQYF.